This T cell receptor (beta chain) appears in the sequencing data of a study of blood T cells in healthy people across ages. Study details: In model experiments, template switching was able to capture about one barcoded beta molecule for every two T cells that were present.

Overall study results and limits: Across the age range, TCR beta diversity per million T cells fell in a roughly linear way.

V was clipped by 6 bases and J by 7 bases, with 13 bases between them. In germline, CDR1 is MNHEY, CDR2 SVGEGT. This CDR3 has 13 amino acids. Of note for this clonotype: Its antigen remains unidentified.

It was with a sample-barcoded 5' primer and a J-beta primer mix that a second PCR of roughly 6 to 11 cycles was run. TCRdb used MiXCR to reprocess the 5' RACE reads, holding one entry per CDR3 protein. The sample yields about 900,000 distinct CDR3 sequences, about 62% seen once. This TCR was recovered from a man aged 25 to 40 in good health. V gene TRBV6-2 or TRBV6-3 combines with J gene TRBJ2-1, with unresolved D. The material sequenced was blood. CDR3 residues: CASSLVPWNEQFF. In DNA, the CDR3 is TGTGCCAGCAGCCTCGTTCCTTGGAATGAGCAGTTCTTC.